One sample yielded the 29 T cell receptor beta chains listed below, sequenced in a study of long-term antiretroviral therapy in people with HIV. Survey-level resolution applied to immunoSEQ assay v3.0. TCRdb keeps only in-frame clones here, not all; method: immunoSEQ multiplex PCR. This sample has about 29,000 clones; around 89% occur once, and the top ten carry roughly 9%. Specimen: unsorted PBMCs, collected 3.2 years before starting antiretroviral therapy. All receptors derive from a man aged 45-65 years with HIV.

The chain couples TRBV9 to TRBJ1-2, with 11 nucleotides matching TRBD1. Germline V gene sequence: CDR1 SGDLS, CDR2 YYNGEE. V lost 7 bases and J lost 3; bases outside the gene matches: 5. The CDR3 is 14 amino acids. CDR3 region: CASSGGQGDYGYTF. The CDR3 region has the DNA TGTGCCAGCTCGGGGGGACAGGGGGACTATGGCTACACCTTC.

CDR3: CAWGGEQFPYEQYF. The CDR3 region has the DNA TGTGCCTGGGGGGGGGAACAGTTTCCTTACGAGCAGTACTTC. This rearrangement joins TRBV30 to TRBJ2-7; 7 bases are shared with TRBD2. Trimming took 5 bases from V and 4 from J; bases not matched to a gene: 11. The germline gives CDR1 GTSNPN, CDR2 SVGIG (reference sequence). The CDR3 is 14 residues long.

In DNA form, the CDR3 reads TGTGCCAGCATCCGGTCACAGTTCAATCAGCCCCAGCATTTT. It yields the protein CASIRSQFNQPQHF. This chain joins TRBV9 and TRBJ1-5; D uncertain. Trimming shortened V by 6 bases and J by 3 bases, and 13 bases separated the two germline ends. The CDR3 contains 14 residues. The germline CDR1 and CDR2 sequences are SGDLS and YYNGEE.

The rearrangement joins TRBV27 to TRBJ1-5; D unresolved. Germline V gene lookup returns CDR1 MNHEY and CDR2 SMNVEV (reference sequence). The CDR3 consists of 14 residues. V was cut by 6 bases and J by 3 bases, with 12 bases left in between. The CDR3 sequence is CASSERSVNQPQHF. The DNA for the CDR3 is TGTGCCAGCAGCGAGCGTAGCGTCAATCAGCCCCAGCATTTT.

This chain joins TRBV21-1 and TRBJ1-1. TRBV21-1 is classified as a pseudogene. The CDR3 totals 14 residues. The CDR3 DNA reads TGTGCCAGCAGAGCCTACACAATTCGCACTGAAGCTTTCTTT. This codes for CASRAYTIRTEAFF.

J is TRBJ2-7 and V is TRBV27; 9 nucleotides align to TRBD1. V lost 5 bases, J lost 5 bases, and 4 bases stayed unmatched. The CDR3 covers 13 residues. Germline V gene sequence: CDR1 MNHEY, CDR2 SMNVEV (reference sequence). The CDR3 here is CASSLTGGHEQYF. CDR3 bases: TGTGCCAGCAGTCTAACAGGGGGCCACGAGCAGTACTTC.

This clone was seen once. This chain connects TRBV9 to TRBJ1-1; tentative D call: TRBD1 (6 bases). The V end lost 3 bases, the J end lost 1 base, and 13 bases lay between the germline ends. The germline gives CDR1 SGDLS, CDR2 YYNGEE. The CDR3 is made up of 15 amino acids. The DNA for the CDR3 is TGTGCCAGCAGCGCCGAACAGGGCCGGAACACTGAAGCTTTCTTT. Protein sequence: CASSAEQGRNTEAFF.

The CDR3, as DNA: TGTGCCAGCAGCCCCGGGAGCTATGGCTACACCTTC. Its translation: CASSPGSYGYTF. This rearrangement joins TRBV7-6 to TRBJ1-2, with D unresolved. Germline V lookup: CDR1 SGHVS, CDR2 FNYEAQ. CDR3 length: 12 amino acids. Trimming stripped 5 bases from V and 4 bases from J, with 8 bases between.

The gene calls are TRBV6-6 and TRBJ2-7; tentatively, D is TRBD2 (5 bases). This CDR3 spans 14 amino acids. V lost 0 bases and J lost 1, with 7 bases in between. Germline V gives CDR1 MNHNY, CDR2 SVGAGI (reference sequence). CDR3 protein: CASSYSRTSYEQYF. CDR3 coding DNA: TGTGCCAGCAGTTACTCCCGGACTTCCTACGAGCAGTACTTC.

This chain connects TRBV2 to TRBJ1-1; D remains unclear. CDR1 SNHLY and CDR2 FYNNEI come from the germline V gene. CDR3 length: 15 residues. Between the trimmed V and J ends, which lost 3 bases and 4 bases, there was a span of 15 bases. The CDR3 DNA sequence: TGTGCCAGCAGTGAGCTAAGATCCTCGGGCACTGAAGCTTTCTTT. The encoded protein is CASSELRSSGTEAFF.

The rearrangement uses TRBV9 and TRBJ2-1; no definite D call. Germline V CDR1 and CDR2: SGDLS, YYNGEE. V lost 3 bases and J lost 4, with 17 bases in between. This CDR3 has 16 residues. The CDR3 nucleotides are TGTGCCAGCAGCGCAGACCCTGGGCCGGGTTACAATGAGCAGTTCTTC. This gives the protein CASSADPGPGYNEQFF.

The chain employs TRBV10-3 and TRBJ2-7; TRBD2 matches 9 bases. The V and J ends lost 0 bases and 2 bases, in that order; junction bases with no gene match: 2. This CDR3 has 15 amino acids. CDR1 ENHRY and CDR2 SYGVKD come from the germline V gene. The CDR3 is CAISESSGGAYEQYF. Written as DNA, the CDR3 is TGTGCCATCAGTGAGTCTAGCGGGGGAGCCTACGAGCAGTACTTC.

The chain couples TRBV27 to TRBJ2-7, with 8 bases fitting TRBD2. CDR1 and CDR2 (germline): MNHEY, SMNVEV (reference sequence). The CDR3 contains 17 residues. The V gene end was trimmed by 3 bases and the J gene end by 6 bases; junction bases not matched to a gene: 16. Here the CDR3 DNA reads TGTGCCAGCAGTTTTGGGGCCCGAGCGGGAGCCCACAGCGAGCAGTACTTC. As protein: CASSFGARAGAHSEQYF.

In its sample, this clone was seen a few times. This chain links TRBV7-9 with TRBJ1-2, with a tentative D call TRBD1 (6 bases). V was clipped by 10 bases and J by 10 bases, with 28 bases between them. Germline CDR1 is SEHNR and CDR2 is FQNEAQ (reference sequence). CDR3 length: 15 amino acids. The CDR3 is CAIQGTSLWIDAYTF. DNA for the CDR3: TGTGCCATCCAGGGGACCTCCCTATGGATTGACGCCTACACCTTC.

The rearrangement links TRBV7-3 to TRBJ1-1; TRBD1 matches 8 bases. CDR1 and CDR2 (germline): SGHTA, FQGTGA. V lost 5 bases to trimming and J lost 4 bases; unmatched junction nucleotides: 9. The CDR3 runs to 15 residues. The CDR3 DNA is TGTGCCAGCAGCCCGGGACAGGCGTGGGGCACTGAAGCTTTCTTT. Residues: CASSPGQAWGTEAFF.

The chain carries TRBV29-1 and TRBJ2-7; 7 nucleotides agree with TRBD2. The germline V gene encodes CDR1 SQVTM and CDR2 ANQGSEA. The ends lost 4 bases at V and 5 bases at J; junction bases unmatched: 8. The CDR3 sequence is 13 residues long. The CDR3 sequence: CSVGPGGVHEQYF. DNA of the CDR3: TGCAGCGTTGGACCTGGGGGGGTCCACGAGCAGTACTTC.

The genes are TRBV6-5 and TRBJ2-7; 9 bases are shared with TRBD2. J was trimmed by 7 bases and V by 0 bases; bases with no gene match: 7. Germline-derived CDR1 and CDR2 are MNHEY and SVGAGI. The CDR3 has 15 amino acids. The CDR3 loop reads CASSYSGSGSDEQYF. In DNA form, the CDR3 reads TGTGCCAGCAGTTACTCGGGTAGCGGGAGTGATGAGCAGTACTTC.

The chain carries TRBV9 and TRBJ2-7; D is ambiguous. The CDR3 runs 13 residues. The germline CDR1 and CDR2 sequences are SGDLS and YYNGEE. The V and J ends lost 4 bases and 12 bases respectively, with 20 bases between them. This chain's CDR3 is CASSSRPWAVLYF. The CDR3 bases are TGTGCCAGCAGCTCTCGACCCTGGGCCGTACTGTACTTC.

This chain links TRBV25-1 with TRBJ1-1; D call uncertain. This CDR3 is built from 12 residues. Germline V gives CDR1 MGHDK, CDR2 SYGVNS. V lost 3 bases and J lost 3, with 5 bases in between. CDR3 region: CASSDTDTEAFF. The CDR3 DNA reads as TGTGCCAGCAGTGATACAGACACTGAAGCTTTCTTT.

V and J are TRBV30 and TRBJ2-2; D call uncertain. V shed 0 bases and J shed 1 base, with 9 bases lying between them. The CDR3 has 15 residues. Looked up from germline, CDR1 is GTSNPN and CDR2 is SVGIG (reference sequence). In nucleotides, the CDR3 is TGTGCCTGGAGTGTATGGGTCTTGAACACCGGGGAGCTGTTTTTT. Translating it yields CAWSVWVLNTGELFF.

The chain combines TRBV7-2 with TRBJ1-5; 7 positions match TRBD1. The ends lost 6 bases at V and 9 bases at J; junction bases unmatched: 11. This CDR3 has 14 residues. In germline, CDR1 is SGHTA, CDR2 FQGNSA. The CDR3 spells CASSQRQGRGPQHF. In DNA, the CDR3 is TGTGCCAGCAGTCAAAGACAGGGTCGGGGGCCCCAGCATTTT.

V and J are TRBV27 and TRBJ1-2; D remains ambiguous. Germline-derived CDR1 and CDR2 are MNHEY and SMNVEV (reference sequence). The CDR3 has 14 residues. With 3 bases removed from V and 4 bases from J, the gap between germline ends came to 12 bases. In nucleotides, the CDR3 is TGTGCCAGCAGTTTTAAAAACATACCCTATGGCTACACCTTC. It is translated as CASSFKNIPYGYTF.

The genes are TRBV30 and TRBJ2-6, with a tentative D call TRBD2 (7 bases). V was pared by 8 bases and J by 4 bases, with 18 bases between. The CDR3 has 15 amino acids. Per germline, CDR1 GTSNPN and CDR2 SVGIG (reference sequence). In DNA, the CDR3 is TGTGCCCAAACCGGCCGGGGGGCCGGGGCCAACGTCCTGACTTTC. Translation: CAQTGRGAGANVLTF.

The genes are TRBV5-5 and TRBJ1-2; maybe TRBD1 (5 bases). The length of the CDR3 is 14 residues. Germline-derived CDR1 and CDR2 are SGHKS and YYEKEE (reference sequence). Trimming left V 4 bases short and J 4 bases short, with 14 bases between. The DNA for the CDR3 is TGTGCCAGCAGCCCCCAGTCGGGACCCTATGGCTACACCTTC. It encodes CASSPQSGPYGYTF.

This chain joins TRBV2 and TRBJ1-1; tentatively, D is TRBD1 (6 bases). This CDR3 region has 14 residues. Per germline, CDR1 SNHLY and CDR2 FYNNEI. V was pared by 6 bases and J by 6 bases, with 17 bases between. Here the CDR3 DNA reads TGTGCCAGCAGCGAACAGGGTGGTGGGTCTGAAGCTTTCTTT. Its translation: CASSEQGGGSEAFF.

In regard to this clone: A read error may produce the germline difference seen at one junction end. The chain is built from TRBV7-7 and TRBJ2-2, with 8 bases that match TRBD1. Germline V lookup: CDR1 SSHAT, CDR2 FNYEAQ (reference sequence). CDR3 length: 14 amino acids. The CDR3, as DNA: TGTGCTAGCAGCTTAGGACAGGGCACCGGGGAGCTGTTTTTT. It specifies CASSLGQGTGELFF.

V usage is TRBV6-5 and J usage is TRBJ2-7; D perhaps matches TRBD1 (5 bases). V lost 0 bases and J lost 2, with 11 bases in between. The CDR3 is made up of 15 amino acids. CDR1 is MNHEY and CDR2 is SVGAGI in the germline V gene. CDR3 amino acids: CASSYSMGPTYEQYF. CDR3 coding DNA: TGTGCCAGCAGTTACTCGATGGGGCCAACCTACGAGCAGTACTTC.

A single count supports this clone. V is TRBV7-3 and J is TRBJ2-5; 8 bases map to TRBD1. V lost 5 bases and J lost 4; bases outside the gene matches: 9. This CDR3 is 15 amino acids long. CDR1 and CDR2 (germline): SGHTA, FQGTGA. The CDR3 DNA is TGTGCCAGCAGCCGAGCAGGGGGCGGCGGAGAGACCCAGTACTTC. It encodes CASSRAGGGGETQYF.

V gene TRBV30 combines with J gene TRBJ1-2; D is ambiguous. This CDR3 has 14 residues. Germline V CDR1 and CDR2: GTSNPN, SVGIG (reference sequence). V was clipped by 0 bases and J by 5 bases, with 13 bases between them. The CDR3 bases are TGTGCCTGGAGTGTGTATACAAACCAGTATGGCTACACCTTC. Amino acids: CAWSVYTNQYGYTF.